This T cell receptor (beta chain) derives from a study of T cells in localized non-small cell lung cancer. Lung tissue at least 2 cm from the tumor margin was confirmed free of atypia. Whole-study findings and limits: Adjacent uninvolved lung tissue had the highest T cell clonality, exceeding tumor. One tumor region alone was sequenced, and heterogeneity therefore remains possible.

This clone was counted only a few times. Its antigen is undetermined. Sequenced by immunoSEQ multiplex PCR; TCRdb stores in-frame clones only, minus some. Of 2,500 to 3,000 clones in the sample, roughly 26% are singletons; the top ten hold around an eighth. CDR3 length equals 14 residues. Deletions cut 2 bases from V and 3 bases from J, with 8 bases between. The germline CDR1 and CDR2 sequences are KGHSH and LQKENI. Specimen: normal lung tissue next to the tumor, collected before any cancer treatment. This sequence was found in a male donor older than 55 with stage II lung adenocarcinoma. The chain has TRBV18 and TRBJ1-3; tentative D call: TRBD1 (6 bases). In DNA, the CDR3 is TGTGCCAGCTCACCAGCAGGGGATGGAAACACCATATATTTT. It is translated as CASSPAGDGNTIYF.